Detailed here is one T cell receptor (beta chain). Its antigen is still unknown. At one end the junction does not follow the germline gene, possibly because of a read error. Here immunoSEQ multiplex PCR was the method, and the copy in TCRdb shows in-frame clones only, minus some. The repertoire consists of roughly 80,000 clones, with over 85% occurring once and the leading ten covering 4.2%. This sample is drawn from a study of T cell responses to AZD1222 COVID-19 vaccine. Study outcomes and limitations: Clonal diversity was possibly underestimated; the donors were predominantly white British and more often female. Reports say nearly half of spike-specific TCRs go after unmutated variant regions.

CDR1 LNHDA and CDR2 SQIVND come from the germline V gene (reference sequence). CDR3 length: 15 residues. The TCR comes from an adult in good health. The chain is built from TRBV19 and TRBJ1-2, with 7 bases matching TRBD1. The specimen was peripheral blood, collected on day 0 of AZD1222 vaccination. The CDR3 region is CASRPPGGRGAGYAF. The CDR3, as DNA: TGTGCCAGTAGACCCCCGGGAGGCAGGGGGGCCGGCTACGCCTTC.